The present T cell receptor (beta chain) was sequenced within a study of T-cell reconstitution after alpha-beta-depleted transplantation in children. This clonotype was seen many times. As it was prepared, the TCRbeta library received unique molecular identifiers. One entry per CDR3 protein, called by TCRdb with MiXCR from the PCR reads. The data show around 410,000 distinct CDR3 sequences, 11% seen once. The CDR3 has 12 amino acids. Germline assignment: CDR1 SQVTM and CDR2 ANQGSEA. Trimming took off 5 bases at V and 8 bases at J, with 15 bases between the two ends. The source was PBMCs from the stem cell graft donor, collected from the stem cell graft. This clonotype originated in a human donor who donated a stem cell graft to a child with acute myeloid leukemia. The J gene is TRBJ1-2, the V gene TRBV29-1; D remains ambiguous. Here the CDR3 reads CSVPHRTGGYTF. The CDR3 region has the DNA TGCAGCGTTCCCCACCGAACGGGGGGCTACACCTTC.